The 25 T cell receptor beta chains given below trace back to one sample, sequenced in a study of identical twins. One entry per CDR3 protein results from TCRdb running MiXCR on the 5' RACE reads. The data show some 500,000 distinct CDR3 sequences, with 9.5% to 10% seen just once and around 3% held by the top ten. These same data were also listed under a study on yellow fever vaccine responses in identical twins.

Sequenced material: PBMCs. The receptors were gathered from a woman aged 18-29 years in good health.

The table lists this clonotype with many counts. The J gene is TRBJ2-7, the V gene TRBV3-1; TRBD2 is a possible D gene (7 bases). The CDR3 loop spans 15 amino acids. CDR1 is LGHDT, CDR2 YNNKEL, per germline (reference sequence). V gave up 0 bases and J gave up 2 bases, with 11 bases separating them. This chain's CDR3 is CASSQDWGGAYEQYF. Written as DNA, the CDR3 is TGTGCCAGCAGCCAAGATTGGGGGGGCGCCTACGAGCAGTACTTC.

This clonotype has just a few counts. This chain connects TRBV28 to TRBJ2-1; 13 bases are a match to TRBD2. V was pared by 6 bases and J by 0 bases, with 2 bases of the junction left unmatched. Germline CDR1 reads MDHEN; CDR2 reads SYDVKM. This CDR3 has 16 residues. CDR3 loop: CASRGTSGNSYNEQFF. The CDR3 coding sequence is TGTGCCAGCAGAGGGACTAGCGGGAACTCCTACAATGAGCAGTTCTTC.

This clonotype was seen once. This chain links TRBV4-2 with TRBJ2-2; D is perhaps TRBD2 (5 bases). The CDR3 totals 16 residues. Germline V CDR1 and CDR2: LGHNA, YNFKEQ. Trimming left V 0 bases short and J 5 bases short, with 13 bases between. CDR3 bases: TGTGCCAGCAGCCAAGATCCTAGCATTGGAACCGGGGAGCTGTTTTTT. Translating it yields CASSQDPSIGTGELFF.

The CDR3 region has the DNA TGTGCCTGGACCACAGGTTTCTCCAGCAATCAGCCCCAGCATTTT. Its protein product is CAWTTGFSSNQPQHF. The V and J genes are TRBV30 and TRBJ1-5; possibly TRBD1 for D (5 bases). The CDR3 consists of 15 residues. CDR1 is GTSNPN, CDR2 SVGIG, per germline (reference sequence). The V gene lost 4 bases and the J gene lost 1 base, with 14 bases spanning the gap.

This clonotype turned up a few times. This chain uses TRBV5-1 with TRBJ2-5; tentatively, D is TRBD2 (5 bases). Per the germline V gene, CDR1 is SGHRS and CDR2 is YFSETQ. This CDR3 has 15 amino acids. Trimming pared 6 bases from V and 2 bases from J, leaving 17 bases between. The CDR3 DNA reads TGCGCCAGCACCCCACTTCCGGGAAGACAAGAGACCCAGTACTTC. Amino acids: CASTPLPGRQETQYF.

The chain couples TRBV5-4 to TRBJ2-7; 9 nucleotides match TRBD1. This CDR3 spans 14 amino acids. After removal of 8 bases from V and 0 bases from J, the junction contained 6 bases not matched to a gene. Germline V CDR1 and CDR2: SGHNT, YYREEE (reference sequence). CDR3 DNA: TGTGCCAGAGATACAGGGGGCGGCTCCTACGAGCAGTACTTC. It yields the protein CARDTGGGSYEQYF.

The table lists this clonotype with a few counts. The chain joins TRBV29-1 to TRBJ2-7, with D tentatively TRBD2 (5 bases). Trimming pared 4 bases from V and 7 bases from J, leaving 14 bases between. The CDR3 is 12 residues long. The germline gives CDR1 SQVTM, CDR2 ANQGSEA. Written as DNA, the CDR3 is TGCAGCGTTGGTGGGGATTCGGGAGAGCAGTACTTC. It is translated as CSVGGDSGEQYF.

This clonotype was counted only a few times. The chain carries TRBV5-1 and TRBJ1-1, with D tentatively TRBD1 (6 bases). Trimming shortened V by 3 bases and J by 4 bases, and 10 bases separated the two germline ends. The CDR3 spans 13 residues. Germline V gene lookup returns CDR1 SGHRS and CDR2 YFSETQ. CDR3 nucleotide sequence: TGCGCCAGCAGCTCGGACAGAAGCACTGAAGCTTTCTTT. Its translation: CASSSDRSTEAFF.

This clonotype was observed a handful of times. The rearrangement links TRBV11-2 to TRBJ2-5; D possibly corresponds to TRBD1 (5 bases). CDR1 SGHAT and CDR2 FQNNGV come from the germline V gene. CDR3 size: 13 residues. V was trimmed by 3 bases and J by 4 bases, leaving 9 bases between them. The chain's CDR3 is CASSFGRGETQYF. DNA of the CDR3: TGTGCCAGCAGCTTTGGTAGGGGAGAGACCCAGTACTTC.

This clonotype has ten or more counts. The J gene is TRBJ2-1, the V gene TRBV7-2; D possibly corresponds to TRBD2 (6 bases). CDR3 length: 15 amino acids. V was shortened by 7 bases and J by 4 bases, with 17 bases between the two germline ends. Germline CDR1 SGHTA, CDR2 FQGNSA. The CDR3 protein is CASTKSSGGYNEQFF. The CDR3, as DNA: TGTGCCAGCACCAAGAGTAGCGGAGGATACAATGAGCAGTTCTTC.

The sample holds a few counts of this clonotype. The chain employs TRBV6-1 and TRBJ1-5, with TRBD1 as a possible D gene (5 bases). V was shortened by 6 bases and J by 3 bases, with 12 bases between the two germline ends. The V gene's germline CDR1 is MNHNS and CDR2 SASEGT. CDR3 length equals 14 residues. The CDR3 DNA reads as TGTGCCAGCAGATTTGTGGGGGACAATCAGCCCCAGCATTTT. It yields the protein CASRFVGDNQPQHF.

The rearrangement uses TRBV18 and TRBJ2-6; D remains unclear. Trimming stripped 1 base from V and 0 bases from J, with 7 bases between. The CDR3 covers 16 residues. In germline, CDR1 is KGHSH, CDR2 LQKENI. The CDR3 region has the DNA TGTGCCAGCTCACCACGAAGTAGCTCTGGGGCCAACGTCCTGACTTTC. This translates into CASSPRSSSGANVLTF.

Notes on this clonotype: The junction and the germline gene differ at one end; a read error may be behind it. The gene calls are TRBV3-1 and TRBJ2-2, with D tentatively TRBD2 (5 bases). This CDR3 contains 15 residues. Germline-derived CDR1 and CDR2 are LGHDT and YNNKEL (reference sequence). For the CDR3, the DNA is TGTGCCAGCAGCCAAGAGAGTGTGGTGCCCGGGGATCTGTTTTTT. Translated, it gives CASSQESVVPGDLFF.

The CDR3 DNA reads TGCAGCGTTGAGGACCAGGGGAAGAGCTCCTACGAGCAGTACTTC. This translates into CSVEDQGKSSYEQYF. The genes are TRBV29-1 and TRBJ2-7; a weak D match, TRBD1 (6 bases). The CDR3 runs 15 residues. Germline V lookup: CDR1 SQVTM, CDR2 ANQGSEA. Deletions cut 3 bases from V and 0 bases from J, with 15 bases between.

The rearrangement links TRBV5-6 to TRBJ2-2; D is unresolved. The CDR3 is made up of 15 amino acids. Between the trimmed V and J ends, which lost 0 bases and 4 bases, there was a span of 10 bases. Germline V gives CDR1 SGHDT, CDR2 YYEEEE. CDR3 nucleotide sequence: TGTGCCAGCAGCTTGGGTTATTCGATCACCGGGGAGCTGTTTTTT. This translates into CASSLGYSITGELFF. Full variable domain (remainder filled in from reference TRBV5-6 and TRBJ2-2): DAGVTQSPTHLIKTRGQQVTLRCSPKSGHDTVSWYQQALGQGPQFIFQYYEEEERQRGNFPDRFSGHQFPNYSSELNVNALLLGDSALYLCASSLGYSITGELFFGEGSRLTVL.

This clonotype was picked up many times. V gene TRBV20-1 combines with J gene TRBJ2-7; D is perhaps TRBD2 (7 bases). Trimming pared 0 bases from V and 1 base from J, leaving 13 bases between. The CDR3 length is 15 residues. Per the germline V gene, CDR1 is DFQATT and CDR2 is SNEGSKA (reference sequence). DNA of the CDR3: TGCAGTGCTAGAGATTGGGGGGGGGCTTCCTACGAGCAGTACTTC. Translation gives CSARDWGGASYEQYF.

The chain couples TRBV19 to TRBJ2-5, with D unclear. This CDR3 is 14 amino acids long. From germline, CDR1 is LNHDA and CDR2 SQIVND (reference sequence). The V end lost 3 bases, the J end lost 2 bases, and 10 bases lay between the germline ends. CDR3: CASSIGLLQETQYF. The DNA of the CDR3 is TGTGCCAGTAGTATCGGTTTATTACAAGAGACCCAGTACTTC.

This clonotype was observed at least ten times. The V call is TRBV3-1, the J call TRBJ1-1, with no clear D. Germline V lookup: CDR1 LGHDT, CDR2 YNNKEL (reference sequence). CDR3 length equals 15 residues. Trimming removed 4 bases from V and 5 bases from J, with 17 bases in between. CDR3 nucleotides: TGTGCCAGCAGCCCTCGGACCGGGCGAGGGACTGAAGCTTTCTTT. Its translation: CASSPRTGRGTEAFF.

The sample holds many counts of this clonotype. The chain joins TRBV3-1 to TRBJ2-7; no definite D call. The germline V gene encodes CDR1 LGHDT and CDR2 YNNKEL (reference sequence). Trimming pared 2 bases from V and 3 bases from J, leaving 11 bases between. This CDR3 is built from 14 residues. This chain's CDR3 is CASSQSIGNYEQYF. CDR3 nucleotides: TGTGCCAGCAGCCAATCAATAGGCAACTACGAGCAGTACTTC.

In its sample, this clonotype was seen a few times. The V and J genes are TRBV20-1 and TRBJ1-3; 10 nucleotides align to TRBD1. This CDR3 spans 19 amino acids. Trimming removed 3 bases from V and 4 bases from J; junction bases left unmatched: 18. Germline CDR1 is DFQATT and CDR2 is SNEGSKA (reference sequence). The CDR3 sequence is CSARTLTGGSGTLGNTIYF. The CDR3 bases are TGCAGTGCTAGGACCCTGACAGGGGGCTCCGGAACCCTCGGAAACACCATATATTTT.

There are a few counts of this clonotype. V usage is TRBV4-3 and J usage is TRBJ2-5; TRBD1 matches at 10 bases. With 0 bases clipped from V and 7 bases from J, the junction kept 8 bases outside the gene matches. The CDR3 sequence is 16 residues long. CDR1 is LGHNA and CDR2 is YSLEER in the germline V gene. CDR3 sequence reads: CASSQDRQGAYVTQYF. The CDR3 nucleotides read TGCGCCAGCAGCCAAGATCGACAGGGGGCGTATGTGACCCAGTACTTC.

This clonotype is a singleton in its sample. The rearrangement joins TRBV7-2 to TRBJ2-3; tentatively, D is TRBD1 (6 bases). CDR3 length equals 13 residues. The germline V gene encodes CDR1 SGHTA and CDR2 FQGNSA. V was cut by 8 bases and J by 2 bases, with 11 bases left in between. CDR3 sequence: CASRRTATDTQYF. CDR3 in DNA: TGTGCCAGCCGACGGACAGCCACAGATACGCAGTATTTT.

This chain uses TRBV6-5 with TRBJ1-2; a possible D gene is TRBD1 (5 bases). The germline V gene encodes CDR1 MNHEY and CDR2 SVGAGI. V lost 3 bases, J lost 4 bases, and 15 bases lay in between. This CDR3 region has 15 residues. In nucleotides, the CDR3 is TGTGCCAGCAGTTATGTCGACGGGGGGGGCTATGGCTACACCTTC. Encoded protein: CASSYVDGGGYGYTF.

J is TRBJ1-5 and V is TRBV5-6; the D is unclear. This CDR3 is built from 13 residues. Trimming left V 4 bases short and J 4 bases short, with 9 bases between. From germline, CDR1 is SGHDT and CDR2 YYEEEE. CDR3 nucleotides: TGTGCCAGCAGCGCGAGTCGGAATCAGCCCCAGCATTTT. Its protein product is CASSASRNQPQHF.

The chain combines TRBV5-1 with TRBJ2-4, with a tentative D call TRBD1 (5 bases). The CDR3 loop spans 15 amino acids. CDR1 and CDR2 (germline): SGHRS, YFSETQ. Trimming shortened V by 3 bases and J by 0 bases, and 10 bases separated the two germline ends. Written as DNA, the CDR3 is TGCGCCAGCAGCTCGATGACAGCAGCCAAAAACATTCAGTACTTC. Protein: CASSSMTAAKNIQYF.